These 32 T cell receptor beta chains share one sample of origin, sequenced in a study of cytomegalovirus exposure and HLA in healthy donors. The PCR made use of 60 Vbeta and 13 Jbeta primers. Method: immunoSEQ multiplex PCR; TCRdb's copy keeps in-frame clones and lacks some. The sample carries some 170,000 clones, approximately 79% recorded once. Sequencing was performed on PBMCs. These receptors were taken from a middle-aged man in good health and CMV-seropositive.

The J gene is TRBJ1-3, the V gene TRBV7-2; a possible D gene is TRBD1 (5 bases). Germline V CDR1 and CDR2: SGHTA, FQGNSA. The CDR3 is 16 amino acids. Trimming removed 7 bases at V and 1 base at J, with 17 bases between. In DNA, the CDR3 is TGTGCCAGCACCCTTGGGGGGACGTCGTCTGGAAACACCATATATTTT. It translates to CASTLGGTSSGNTIYF.

The chain employs TRBV27 and TRBJ1-2; TRBD1 is a possible D gene (6 bases). Germline CDR1 reads MNHEY; CDR2 reads SMNVEV (reference sequence). With 4 bases removed from V and 8 bases from J, the gap between germline ends came to 14 bases. The CDR3 totals 13 residues. The CDR3 DNA reads as TGTGCCAGCAGTTCCTCCCAGGGGTGGGGCTACACCTTC. Translated: CASSSSQGWGYTF.

For this clone: Other DNA sequences within the sample encode an identical CDR3. The chain recombines TRBV11-2 with TRBJ1-2, with D unresolved. Trimming stripped 1 base from V and 7 bases from J, with 7 bases between. CDR1 and CDR2 (germline): SGHAT, FQNNGV. The CDR3 spans 12 residues. CDR3 bases: TGTGCCAGCAGCTTAGGAGGTGGTGGCTACACCTTC. Protein sequence: CASSLGGGGYTF.

This chain connects TRBV18 to TRBJ2-7, with 7 bases matching TRBD2. Germline V gives CDR1 KGHSH, CDR2 LQKENI. There are 13 residues in the CDR3. V shed 6 bases and J 3 bases; nucleotides not matched to a gene: 5. Here the CDR3 reads CASSAGVGYEQYF. CDR3 sequence (DNA): TGTGCCAGCTCGGCGGGAGTTGGCTACGAGCAGTACTTC.

The rearrangement links TRBV6-5 to TRBJ2-4, with TRBD1 identical over 10 bases. The CDR3 runs to 15 residues. Germline CDR1 MNHEY, CDR2 SVGAGI. Trimming removed 6 bases from V and 3 bases from J; junction bases left unmatched: 5. CDR3 bases: TGTGCCAGCAGCTCGGGACAGGGGAGCAAAAACATTCAGTACTTC. It encodes CASSSGQGSKNIQYF.

This sequence joins TRBV28 and TRBJ1-2; the match to TRBD1 covers 8 bases. CDR1 MDHEN and CDR2 SYDVKM come from the germline V gene. This CDR3 spans 16 amino acids. The trim removed 8 bases at V and 5 bases at J, leaving 16 bases unmatched. CDR3 sequence reads: CASLRDRRDIWYGYTF. DNA of the CDR3: TGTGCCAGCCTCCGGGACAGGAGGGATATCTGGTATGGCTACACCTTC.

This clone was observed a single time. This rearrangement joins TRBV4-2 to TRBJ2-7; 9 nucleotides match TRBD1. The CDR3 has 15 amino acids. Trimming removed 2 bases from V and 3 bases from J; junction bases left unmatched: 5. Germline V CDR1 and CDR2: LGHNA, YNFKEQ. In DNA, the CDR3 is TGTGCCAGCAGCCAACAGGGGACAGGGTTCTACGAGCAGTACTTC. It is translated as CASSQQGTGFYEQYF.

This clone was seen only a few times. The chain recombines TRBV7-9 with TRBJ2-1; 11 bases align to TRBD2. Trimming at V came to 5 bases and at J to 4 bases, leaving 4 bases not matched to a gene. The CDR3 is 15 amino acids. The germline V gene has CDR1 SEHNR and CDR2 FQNEAQ (reference sequence). The CDR3 sequence is CASSAGLAEYNEQFF. In DNA, the CDR3 is TGTGCCAGCAGCGCGGGACTAGCGGAGTACAATGAGCAGTTCTTC.

The chain uses TRBV6-7 and TRBJ1-2; D uncertain. TRBV6-7 is annotated as an ORF whose role is uncertain. Between the trimmed V and J ends, which lost 6 bases and 0 bases, there was a span of 11 bases. The CDR3 extends over 14 amino acids. DNA of the CDR3: TGTGCCAGCAGGTACAGAGGAGCTAACTATGGCTACACCTTC. It yields the protein CASRYRGANYGYTF.

A single count supports this clone. The V and J genes are TRBV6-5 and TRBJ1-4; 8 nucleotides align to TRBD1. After removal of 2 bases from V and 5 bases from J, the junction contained 4 bases not matched to a gene. There are 15 residues in the CDR3. CDR1 is MNHEY, CDR2 SVGAGI, per germline. The CDR3 region is CASSYKAGGNEKLFF. Written as DNA, the CDR3 is TGTGCCAGCAGTTACAAGGCAGGGGGCAATGAAAAACTGTTTTTT.

The chain recombines TRBV27 with TRBJ2-1; a weak D match, TRBD2 (5 bases). Trimming shortened V by 3 bases and J by 1 base, and 10 bases separated the two germline ends. This CDR3 comprises 15 residues. Germline V gene data show CDR1 as MNHEY and CDR2 as SMNVEV (reference sequence). Here the CDR3 reads CASSFGPGSYNEQFF. The CDR3, as DNA: TGTGCCAGCAGTTTTGGGCCGGGATCCTACAATGAGCAGTTCTTC.

The chain combines TRBV5-1 with TRBJ1-1; D may be TRBD1 (6 bases). The germline gives CDR1 SGHRS, CDR2 YFSETQ. This CDR3 is 15 amino acids long. Trimming left V 0 bases short and J 1 base short, with 10 bases between. The CDR3 coding sequence is TGCGCCAGCAGCTTGGGGGCACAGGGGAACACTGAAGCTTTCTTT. Translating it yields CASSLGAQGNTEAFF.

V is TRBV5-5 and J is TRBJ2-5; D might be TRBD1 (5 bases). The CDR3 consists of 14 residues. V was pared by 0 bases and J by 3 bases, with 9 bases between. Germline V CDR1 and CDR2: SGHKS, YYEKEE (reference sequence). The CDR3 reads CASSLARVEETQYF. The CDR3 bases are TGTGCCAGCAGCTTGGCCAGGGTCGAAGAGACCCAGTACTTC. Full variable domain (missing parts from reference TRBV5-5 and TRBJ2-5): DAGVTQSPTHLIKTRGQQVTLRCSPISGHKSVSWYQQVLGQGPQFIFQYYEKEERGRGNFPDRFSARQFPNYSSELNVNALLLGDSALYLCASSLARVEETQYFGPGTRLLVL.

The CDR3 sequence is CASSLNRGRAYNEQFF. In nucleotides, the CDR3 is TGTGCCAGCAGCTTAAACCGGGGGAGGGCCTACAATGAGCAGTTCTTC. The chain couples TRBV14 to TRBJ2-1; 7 bases map to TRBD2. V gave up 5 bases and J gave up 2 bases; unmatched junction bases: 9. This CDR3 is 16 amino acids long. Germline assignment: CDR1 SGHDN and CDR2 FVKESK.

The rearrangement uses TRBV7-9 and TRBJ2-7; a weak D match, TRBD2 (6 bases). Germline lookup yields CDR1 SEHNR and CDR2 FQNEAQ (reference sequence). The CDR3 sequence is 14 residues long. V shed 3 bases and J shed 5 bases, with 14 bases lying between them. CDR3 amino acids: CASSFLVEGHEQYF. In DNA, the CDR3 is TGTGCCAGCAGCTTTCTCGTGGAGGGCCACGAGCAGTACTTC. Based on the CDR3 plus reference TRBV7-9 and TRBJ2-7, the full variable domain is DTGVSQNPRHKITKRGQNVTFRCDPISEHNRLYWYRQTLGQGPEFLTYFQNEAQLEKSRLLSDRFSAERPKGSFSTLEIQRTEQGDSAMYLCASSFLVEGHEQYFGPGTRLTVT.

The CDR3 is CSVEDVQGWQVTF. The CDR3 nucleotides read TGCAGCGTTGAAGATGTACAGGGGTGGCAGGTCACCTTC. The chain joins TRBV29-1 to TRBJ1-2; 7 positions agree with TRBD1. CDR1 is SQVTM, CDR2 ANQGSEA, per germline. The CDR3 contains 13 residues. V shed 0 bases and J 13 bases; nucleotides not matched to a gene: 11.

CDR3 sequence: CASSIRNIQYF. CDR3 sequence (DNA): TGTGCCAGTAGTATTAGAAACATTCAGTACTTC. V usage is TRBV19 and J usage is TRBJ2-4; D is undetermined. CDR3 length equals 11 residues. Germline V CDR1 and CDR2: LNHDA, SQIVND (reference sequence). V was shortened by 3 bases and J by 6 bases, with 3 bases between the two germline ends.

The chain has TRBV7-9 and TRBJ1-1, with D possibly matching TRBD1 (6 bases). Germline V CDR1 and CDR2: SEHNR, FQNEAQ (reference sequence). With 5 bases removed from V and 2 bases from J, the gap between germline ends came to 15 bases. The CDR3 is made up of 15 amino acids. This chain's CDR3 is CASSRLGGANTEAFF. The CDR3 bases are TGTGCCAGCAGCCGGCTGGGGGGGGCCAACACTGAAGCTTTCTTT.

The chain links TRBV28 to TRBJ1-2, with D uncertain. This CDR3 is 14 amino acids long. Germline-derived CDR1 and CDR2 are MDHEN and SYDVKM. Between the trimmed V and J ends, which lost 6 bases and 5 bases, there was a span of 16 bases. This CDR3 reads CASRPGRALYGYTF. CDR3 sequence (DNA): TGTGCCAGCAGGCCAGGCCGAGCCCTATATGGCTACACCTTC.

The chain couples TRBV5-1 to TRBJ2-4, with 7 bases matching TRBD1. Germline CDR1 reads SGHRS; CDR2 reads YFSETQ. There are 16 residues in the CDR3. V lost 1 base, J lost 3 bases, and 7 bases stayed unmatched. CDR3 DNA sequence: TGCGCCAGCAGCTTGACAGGGGCTGACGGCAAAAACATTCAGTACTTC. Encoded protein: CASSLTGADGKNIQYF.

Only one count was recorded for this clone. This sample also contains other DNA sequences that code for the same CDR3. The CDR3 DNA sequence: TGTGCCAGCAGGCTGACGGGGTACACTGAAGCTTTCTTT. Its translation is CASRLTGYTEAFF. The chain has TRBV28 and TRBJ1-1; unclear D gene. The CDR3 length is 13 residues. CDR1 and CDR2 (germline): MDHEN, SYDVKM. V was clipped by 6 bases and J by 3 bases, with 11 bases between them.

V is TRBV11-2 and J is TRBJ2-1; TRBD2 matches at 7 bases. The germline V gene encodes CDR1 SGHAT and CDR2 FQNNGV. This CDR3 spans 14 amino acids. Trimming at V came to 5 bases and at J to 5 bases, leaving 6 bases not matched to a gene. Here the CDR3 DNA reads TGTGCCAGCAGCCCGGGGCTAGCGGACAATGAGCAGTTCTTC. Protein product: CASSPGLADNEQFF.

V usage is TRBV27 and J usage is TRBJ1-2, with D perhaps matching TRBD1 (6 bases). The CDR3 has 14 amino acids. The V end lost 3 bases, the J end lost 4 bases, and 12 bases lay between the germline ends. Germline CDR1 and CDR2: MNHEY and SMNVEV (reference sequence). The CDR3 loop reads CASSLTGVGYGYTF. The CDR3 region has the DNA TGTGCCAGCAGTTTGACAGGAGTTGGCTATGGCTACACCTTC.

This clone was counted a single time. The V gene is TRBV6-6, the J gene TRBJ2-2, with TRBD2 matching over 11 bases. Trimming at V came to 6 bases and at J to 3 bases, leaving 6 bases not matched to a gene. The CDR3 runs to 16 residues. CDR1 is MNHNY and CDR2 is SVGAGI in the germline V gene (reference sequence). CDR3 protein: CASSRGTSGYTGELFF. The CDR3 region has the DNA TGTGCCAGCAGCCGCGGGACTAGCGGTTACACCGGGGAGCTGTTTTTT.

The V and J genes are TRBV29-1 and TRBJ2-5; possible D gene TRBD1, 5 bases. The J call may be faulty, since TRBJ2-7 better matches the DNA end. The CDR3 is made up of 13 amino acids. The germline gives CDR1 SQVTM, CDR2 ANQGSEA. The CDR3 region has the DNA TGCAGCGTTGAATGGACATTCTCCTACGAGCAGTACTTC. It translates to CSVEWTFSYEQYF.

In this sample, this clone turned up a few times. The gene calls are TRBV10-3 and TRBJ2-6; D is ambiguous. Trimming removed 0 bases from V and 1 base from J, with 4 bases in between. The CDR3 consists of 15 residues. Germline V gene lookup returns CDR1 ENHRY and CDR2 SYGVKD. CDR3 sequence: CAISESESGANVLTF. The CDR3 nucleotides are TGTGCCATCAGTGAGTCGGAGTCTGGGGCCAACGTCCTGACTTTC.

This rearrangement joins TRBV5-4 to TRBJ1-1; possible D gene TRBD1, 5 bases. The germline CDR1 and CDR2 sequences are SGHNT and YYREEE (reference sequence). This CDR3 has 14 residues. V was clipped by 0 bases and J by 4 bases, with 10 bases between them. This CDR3 reads CASSLESRGTEAFF. DNA for the CDR3: TGTGCCAGCAGCTTGGAGTCTAGGGGCACTGAAGCTTTCTTT.

The chain combines TRBV11-1 with TRBJ2-1, with TRBD1 identical over 7 bases. This CDR3 has 15 residues. With 5 bases clipped from V and 8 bases from J, the junction kept 12 bases outside the gene matches. Germline V lookup: CDR1 SGHAT, CDR2 FQDESV (reference sequence). The CDR3 here is CASSRTDGQVHEQFF. CDR3 DNA sequence: TGTGCCAGCAGCCGAACTGATGGACAGGTTCATGAGCAGTTCTTC.

This clone has a handful of counts. The V and J genes are TRBV7-3 and TRBJ1-3, with 10 bases aligning to TRBD1. CDR3 length: 14 residues. Looked up from germline, CDR1 is SGHTA and CDR2 is FQGTGA. V was clipped by 5 bases and J by 4 bases; unmatched bases: 2. The CDR3 protein is CASSRQGAGNTIYF. The DNA for the CDR3 is TGTGCCAGCAGCCGACAGGGGGCAGGAAACACCATATATTTT. Using reference TRBV7-3 and TRBJ1-3 for the parts outside the CDR3, the full variable domain is GAGVSQTPSNKVTEKGKYVELRCDPISGHTALYWYRQSLGQGPEFLIYFQGTGAADDSGLPNDRFFAVRPEGSVSTLKIQRTERGDSAVYLCASSRQGAGNTIYFGEGSWLTVV.

The gene calls are TRBV19 and TRBJ1-2; D might be TRBD1 (6 bases). Trimming removed 1 base at V and 8 bases at J, with 23 bases between. CDR1 LNHDA and CDR2 SQIVND come from the germline V gene (reference sequence). This CDR3 spans 17 amino acids. CDR3 loop: CASSIGGHQGPRGGYTF. CDR3 coding DNA: TGTGCCAGTAGTATAGGGGGCCACCAAGGACCGAGGGGGGGCTACACCTTC.

This chain joins TRBV5-4 and TRBJ2-6; D is possibly TRBD2 (7 bases). The CDR3 runs 16 residues. V gave up 6 bases and J gave up 0 bases, with 13 bases separating them. The V gene's germline CDR1 is SGHNT and CDR2 YYREEE (reference sequence). CDR3 protein: CASTWGGTSGANVLTF. The CDR3 nucleotides are TGTGCCAGCACCTGGGGGGGCACCTCTGGGGCCAACGTCCTGACTTTC.

This clone was seen more than once but under ten times. The chain has TRBV29-1 and TRBJ2-3, with TRBD1 matching 8 bases. V lost 7 bases and J lost 1; bases outside the gene matches: 4. Germline V gene lookup returns CDR1 SQVTM and CDR2 ANQGSEA. The CDR3 totals 13 residues. The CDR3 sequence is CSAGTGRTDTQYF. DNA of the CDR3: TGCAGCGCGGGGACAGGTCGCACAGATACGCAGTATTTT.